This TCR beta chain was sequenced for a study of T cell responses to AZD1222 COVID-19 vaccine (TCRdb year 2021). As for the study more broadly: AZD1222 recipients with second doses at about 4 weeks or about 12 weeks were pooled, because spike-specific TCR depth and breadth did not differ between schedules. A total of 233 trial participants underwent TCR sequencing, of whom 200 to 220 received two doses of AZD1222 and 26 received two doses of the MenACWY control vaccine. Trial participants were enrolled by age into subgroups of 18-55, 56-69 and 70-plus years, and around 150, 28 and 57 TCR-sequenced participants, respectively, were included in these subgroups.

Explained via the paper, the time point label denotes: baseline before first vaccination. The vaccinee samples were drawn from two UK trials, COV001 and COV002, one of which was a single-blind randomized controlled phase 2/3 trial testing AZD1222 (ChAdOx1 nCoV-19) in healthy adults. Trial participant PBMC samples were collected at day 0 and day 28 after the second dose for TCRbeta chain sequencing. CDR1 SGHTA and CDR2 FQGTGA were looked up in the germline V gene. Cut back by 2 bases and 4 bases, the V and J ends lie 11 bases apart. The CDR3 covers 14 residues, taking in both the cysteine and the phenylalanine. CDR3 DNA is the only sequence kept; it has 42 bases, read in frame from the first base. Summary of the overall study and its limitations: Participants were mostly white British and included more females than males, and it was suggested by the authors that clonal diversity may have been underestimated. Vaccine-associated CD4 TCRs spanned the whole spike protein, with dominant responses in regions 160-218 and 743-854. No day 14 peak-response samples were available, so repertoires were characterized only after the peak T cell response. In the small 56-69-year group, the increase in depth fell short of significance, most likely because of low power. After two AZD1222 doses, both the breadth and the depth of spike-specific TCRs were significantly higher than at day 0 and than in MenACWY recipients. Nearly half of unique spike-specific TCRs reportedly recognized epitopes outside regions mutated in the B.1.351 and B.1.1.7 variants. Conclusions about previously exposed vaccinees were limited because only 5 or 6 AZD1222 recipients were SARS-CoV-2 seropositive at baseline.

The CDR3 regions of human TCRbeta chains were analyzed by immunosequencing. In the paper's pipeline: TCRs in the repertoires were matched against a reference library of SARS-CoV-2-specific TCRs that had been generated with the MIRA antigen-specificity platform. Breadth was defined as the fraction of unique TCRs that were SARS-CoV-2-associated, and depth was defined as the fraction of total T cells that were SARS-CoV-2-associated. Using the MIRA data, every spike-specific TCR was mapped to the spike region that the TCR reacted to and assigned to either a CD4 or a CD8 class. Log10-transformed breadth and depth values were compared by one-way ANOVA with Sidak's multiple comparisons tests. This is the immuneACCESS table as TCRdb keeps it, with only in-frame sequences that have V and J called. A part of the clones is gone; compared with another copy, unresolved V genes explain less than half, and the rest is unexplained. V and J calls and clone size are copied from that table; D and trimming were computed from the DNA. This sample comprises some 91,000 clones, roughly 90% of them detected only once. The top ten clones comprise over 2% of the sample.

A note on this clone: It has no known antigen specificity. Per-base quality was not reported, and no clone a single base away is much larger than it.

This chain is built from TRBV7-3 and TRBJ1-1; the D gene is perhaps TRBD1, on 6 matching bases. The sequenced sample was peripheral blood, obtained on day 0 of AZD1222 vaccination. This clonotype was sampled from an adult in good health. The CDR3 sequence is CASSLLGGTTEAFF. The bases are TGTGCCAGCAGCTTACTCGGGGGCACCACTGAAGCTTTCTTT.